Listed below are T cell receptor beta chains from one sample, sequenced in a study of Ad26.COV2.S vaccination and SARS-CoV-2 variants. Produced via immunoSEQ multiplex PCR; TCRdb's table is partial and in-frame only. Of more than 300,000 clones listed, around 81% were seen once; the top ten hold 2.1%. Material: peripheral blood, obtained in a trial of Ad26.COV2.S vaccine versus placebo. The receptors were gathered from a person aged 18 to 59 who received the Ad26.COV2.S COVID-19 vaccine or a placebo. The CDR3 runs from the conserved cysteine through the conserved F or W. D genes are given only for firm matches. Size is stated for part of the rows, as once, few or many counts, or as a class when the clone is expanded.

CDR3 length	J gene	D gene	clone size	V gene	CDR3 DNA	CDR3 protein
17	TRBJ2-1	TRBD2	-	TRBV12-5	TGTGCTAGTGGTCCGGGGACTAGCGGGGGGTTTCACAATGAGCAGTTCTTC	CASGPGTSGGFHNEQFF
16	TRBJ1-1	-	-	TRBV19	TGTGCCAGTAGTTTCCCCCGGACACTATGGGACACTGAAGCTTTCTTT	CASSFPRTLWDTEAFF
13	TRBJ2-7	-	-	TRBV19	TGTGCCAGTAGTCCTTCCCCCCTAAACGAGCAGTACTTC	CASSPSPLNEQYF
15	TRBJ1-6	-	-	TRBV6-1	TGTGCCAGCAGTGAACGGTGGCGGGGAGGTTCACCCCTCCACTTT	CASSERWRGGSPLHF
13	TRBJ2-3	TRBD1	-	TRBV11-2	TGTGCCAGCAGCATGACAGGGGATAGCACGCAGTATTTT	CASSMTGDSTQYF
15	TRBJ2-1	TRBD1	-	TRBV20-1	TGCAGTGCTAGTGGACAGGTAGTCAATATCAATGAGCAGTTCTTC	CSASGQVVNINEQFF
15	TRBJ2-7	-	-	TRBV7-6	TGTGCCAGCAGCATTAGTCGACAGAGCTCCTACGAGCAGTACTTC	CASSISRQSSYEQYF
15	TRBJ2-1	-	-	TRBV6-4	TGTGCCAGCAGTGACTCGGGCGGGGAATACAATGAGCAGTTCTTC	CASSDSGGEYNEQFF
14	TRBJ2-1	TRBD2	-	TRBV7-6	TGTGCCAGCAGCTCTGGCGGGGGGGCCAATGAGCAGTTCTTC	CASSSGGGANEQFF
13	TRBJ2-2	-	-	TRBV5-1	TGCGCCAGCAGCCCCTTACTTAATGGGGAGCTGTTTTTT	CASSPLLNGELFF
17	TRBJ2-2	TRBD2	-	TRBV11-2	TGTGCCAGCAGCTTAGACCGGACTAGCGCGAACACCGGGGAGCTGTTTTTT	CASSLDRTSANTGELFF
16	TRBJ2-1	TRBD1	-	TRBV11-1	TGTGCCAGCAGACTGGGACAGGGGGCGCCTTGGAATGAGCAGTTCTTC	CASRLGQGAPWNEQFF
17	TRBJ2-3	-	-	TRBV18	TGTGCCAGCTCACCACCGGTCCTGGGGGCCGACACAGATACGCAGTATTTT	CASSPPVLGADTDTQYF
14	TRBJ2-7	-	few	TRBV2	TGTGCCAGCAGGAGGGACGGGTCGAGGGGCGAGCAGTACTTC	CASRRDGSRGEQYF
14	TRBJ2-1	-	-	TRBV5-1	TGCGCCAGCAGCTTGGATGTCTCCTACAATGAGCAGTTCTTC	CASSLDVSYNEQFF
16	TRBJ1-1	-	-	TRBV24-1	TGTGCCACCAGTGACTCTACCATGACAGGTCTGGATGAAGCTTTCTTT	CATSDSTMTGLDEAFF
13	TRBJ2-7	TRBD1	-	TRBV7-2	TGTGCCAGCAGCCGACAGGGGGCCTACGAGCAGTACTTC	CASSRQGAYEQYF
13	TRBJ2-7	-	-	TRBV19	TGTGCCAGTAGTCTCCCGGCTTCCTACGAGCAGTACTTC	CASSLPASYEQYF
15	TRBJ2-7	-	-	TRBV7-9	TGTGCCAGCAGCTCTACTCTAGGGGTGCCCTACGAGCAGTACTTC	CASSSTLGVPYEQYF
16	TRBJ2-2	TRBD1	-	TRBV3-1/TRBV3-2	TGTGCCAGCAGCACATACGGGACAGCGAACACCGGGGAGCTGTTTTTT	CASSTYGTANTGELFF
15	TRBJ2-7	-	-	TRBV28	TGTGCCAGCAGTTCCCCGGTCGAGCCTAACTACGAGCAGTACTTC	CASSSPVEPNYEQYF
13	TRBJ2-7	-	-	TRBV6-6	TGTGCCAGCAGAGCCCCTCACTCCTACGAGCAGTACTTC	CASRAPHSYEQYF
11	TRBJ1-2	-	-	TRBV12-3/TRBV12-4	TGTGCCAGCAGTTTGGGTCGGAATTTCACCTTC	CASSLGRNFTF
12	TRBJ1-4	TRBD1	-	TRBV6-6	TGTGCCAGTAAGACAGGGAATGAAAAACTGTTTTTT	CASKTGNEKLFF
14	TRBJ2-2	-	-	TRBV3-1/TRBV3-2	TGTGCCAGCAGCCACTCGGGAAACCCCGGGGAGCTGTTTTTT	CASSHSGNPGELFF
14	TRBJ1-2	-	once	TRBV30	TGTGCCTGGAGTGTAGTAGGGCCGGGCTATGGCTACACCTTC	CAWSVVGPGYGYTF
14	TRBJ2-1	-	-	TRBV11-3	TGTGCCAGCAGCTTCCCGGCCACCTTCAATGAGCAGTTCTTC	CASSFPATFNEQFF
11	TRBJ1-2	-	-	TRBV28	TGTGCCTGTGGCATTAACTATGGCTACACCTTC	CACGINYGYTF
16	TRBJ2-3	-	-	TRBV7-8	TGTGCCAGCAGCTTAAGCAGATCCTTACCAACAGATACGCAGTATTTT	CASSLSRSLPTDTQYF
14	TRBJ2-5	TRBD1	few	TRBV20-1	TGCAGTGCTAGTGACAGGGGGCGTTCGGAGACCCAGTACTTC	CSASDRGRSETQYF
15	TRBJ2-1	TRBD1	-	TRBV20-1	TGCAGTGCTAGTCGCGGGCAGGGGGCGGACAATGAGCAGTTCTTC	CSASRGQGADNEQFF
15	TRBJ2-1	-	-	TRBV4-2	TGTGCCAGCAGCCAAGAGAGGCTCTCCTACAATGAGCAGTTCTTC	CASSQERLSYNEQFF
14	TRBJ2-7	-	-	TRBV14	TGTGCCAGCAGCCGTTTTGGGGGTATCTACGAGCAGTACTTC	CASSRFGGIYEQYF
14	TRBJ1-1	-	-	TRBV19	TGTGCCAGTAGTATCCCGGGGGGAAACACTGAAGCTTTCTTT	CASSIPGGNTEAFF
18	TRBJ2-2	-	-	TRBV11-3	TGTGCCAGCAGCCGACTCGTGGGGCAAGGACCCATGGCCGGGGAGCTGTTTTTT	CASSRLVGQGPMAGELFF
17	TRBJ1-6	-	few	TRBV27	TGTGCCAGCAGTGGTCTAGCAGGGAACTCCTATAATTCACCCCTCCACTTT	CASSGLAGNSYNSPLHF
13	TRBJ1-2	TRBD1	-	TRBV13	TGTGCCAGCAGCTCGGGACAGAACTATGGCTACACCTTC	CASSSGQNYGYTF
15	TRBJ2-7	-	-	TRBV5-4	TGTGCCAGCAGCTTGGAAGGCCCTCCACTTTACGAGCAGTACTTC	CASSLEGPPLYEQYF
12	TRBJ1-2	-	-	TRBV24-1	TGTGCCACCTCGGGACACAACTATGGCTACACCTTC	CATSGHNYGYTF
13	TRBJ2-7	-	-	TRBV27	TGTGCCAGCAGTTTATCTAGTCCCTACGAGCAGTACTTC	CASSLSSPYEQYF
14	TRBJ1-4	-	-	TRBV6-1	TGTGCCAGCAGTGAAGGGGACTTGGGTGAAAAACTGTTTTTT	CASSEGDLGEKLFF